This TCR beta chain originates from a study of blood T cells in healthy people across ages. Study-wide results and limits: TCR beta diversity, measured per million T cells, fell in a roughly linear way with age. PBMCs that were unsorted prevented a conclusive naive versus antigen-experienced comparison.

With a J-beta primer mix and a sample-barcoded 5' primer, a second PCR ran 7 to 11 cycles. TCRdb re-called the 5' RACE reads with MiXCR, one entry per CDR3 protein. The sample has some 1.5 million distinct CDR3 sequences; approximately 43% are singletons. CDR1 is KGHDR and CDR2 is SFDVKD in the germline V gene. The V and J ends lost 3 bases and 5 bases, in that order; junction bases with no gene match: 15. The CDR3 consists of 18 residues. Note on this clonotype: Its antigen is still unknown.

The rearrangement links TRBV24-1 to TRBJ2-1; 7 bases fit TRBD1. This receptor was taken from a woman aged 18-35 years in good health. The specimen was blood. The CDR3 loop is CATSDMSPSTGTNNEQFF. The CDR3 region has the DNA TGTGCCACCAGTGATATGTCCCCATCGACAGGGACAAACAATGAGCAGTTCTTC.